The 20 T cell receptor beta chains presented below share a single source sample, sequenced in a study of technical replicates of blood from a handful of donors. Assay: immunoSEQ multiplex PCR; the TCRdb copy retains only in-frame clones and omits some. Of approximately 70,000 clones in the sample, 91% were seen once. Source material: PBMCs. All receptors derive from a human donor in good health. Some clones in this sample may be carry-over from other donors' samples.

This chain joins TRBV5-1 and TRBJ2-5; 10 bases map to TRBD1. CDR1 and CDR2 (germline): SGHRS, YFSETQ. The CDR3 extends over 17 amino acids. The J segment lost 4 bases and the V segment lost 2 bases, leaving 11 bases of the junction unmatched. The CDR3 is CASSLGDRGRGLETQYF. In DNA, the CDR3 is TGCGCCAGCAGCTTAGGAGACAGGGGGCGAGGGTTAGAGACCCAGTACTTC.

CDR3 nucleotides: TGCGCCAGCGGGTCTAGCCTAACCTCCTACGAGCAGTACTTC. Its protein is CASGSSLTSYEQYF. The gene calls are TRBV4-3 and TRBJ2-7; TRBD2 is a possible D gene (5 bases). The CDR3 totals 14 residues. The germline CDR1 and CDR2 sequences are LGHNA and YSLEER. Trimming removed 8 bases from V and 0 bases from J, with 14 bases in between.

This clone came up a few times. The chain has TRBV15 and TRBJ1-1; a weak D match, TRBD1 (6 bases). The germline CDR1 and CDR2 sequences are LNHNV and YYDKDF (reference sequence). The CDR3 extends over 14 amino acids. With 2 bases removed from V and 1 base from J, the gap between germline ends came to 8 bases. The CDR3 DNA follows: TGTGCCACCAGCAGAAAGACAGGGAACACTGAAGCTTTCTTT. Translated, it gives CATSRKTGNTEAFF.

The rearrangement joins TRBV5-1 to TRBJ1-3; D uncertain. The V gene lost 1 base and the J gene lost 0 bases, with 8 bases spanning the gap. CDR3 size: 15 residues. Germline V lookup: CDR1 SGHRS, CDR2 YFSETQ. The CDR3 nucleotides are TGCGCCAGCAGCTTGCCGGTGAGCTCTGGAAACACCATATATTTT. The encoded protein is CASSLPVSSGNTIYF.

This rearrangement joins TRBV7-9 to TRBJ2-5; a weak D match, TRBD2 (6 bases). The CDR3 sequence is 14 residues long. The V end was cut by 8 bases, the J end by 4 bases, with 17 bases between. CDR1 SEHNR and CDR2 FQNEAQ come from the germline V gene (reference sequence). DNA for the CDR3: TGTGCCAGCGCCATTAGCGGCTTCCGAGAGACCCAGTACTTC. This gives the protein CASAISGFRETQYF.

On this clone: A junction end diverges from the germline sequence, so it may reflect a read error. Within the sample, other DNA sequences also encode this same CDR3. V gene TRBV5-6 combines with J gene TRBJ2-7; 8 bases agree with TRBD2. This CDR3 has 14 amino acids. Germline CDR1 reads SGHDT; CDR2 reads YYEEEE. The CDR3: CASSGFGGAYEQYF. DNA for the CDR3: TGTGCCAGCAGCGGGTTCGGGGGGGCCTACGAGCAGTACTTT.

This clone occurred once. The chain has TRBV27 and TRBJ2-7; 10 nucleotides align to TRBD1. Germline CDR1 and CDR2: MNHEY and SMNVEV (reference sequence). CDR3 length equals 15 residues. With V trimmed by 4 bases and J by 3 bases, 6 bases remained unmatched. The CDR3 DNA follows: TGTGCCAGCAGTTACCCGGGACAGGGGATCTACGAGCAGTACTTC. This translates into CASSYPGQGIYEQYF.

The CDR3 DNA reads as TGCAGCGTCGAAAGCACTAAGGGACTAAACACCGGGGAGCTGTTTTTT. Translating gives CSVESTKGLNTGELFF. This rearrangement joins TRBV29-1 to TRBJ2-2; 7 nucleotides match TRBD2. V lost 6 bases to trimming and J lost 2 bases; unmatched junction nucleotides: 12. Germline V lookup: CDR1 SQVTM, CDR2 ANQGSEA. The CDR3 has 16 residues.

The genes are TRBV4-3 and TRBJ2-7; D perhaps matches TRBD1 (6 bases). The ends were cut back, 4 bases at V and 7 bases at J, with 32 bases in the middle. The CDR3 covers 19 residues. CDR1 is LGHNA, CDR2 YSLEER, per germline. The CDR3: CASSRAYQGNTGGGKEQYF. The CDR3 DNA reads as TGCGCCAGCAGCCGCGCATATCAGGGGAACACAGGAGGAGGAAAAGAGCAGTACTTC.

The chain carries TRBV7-2 and TRBJ2-5; 8 bases are shared with TRBD1. Losses at the gene ends were 5 bases for V and 5 bases for J; bases not matched to a gene: 10. Per germline, CDR1 SGHTA and CDR2 FQGNSA. CDR3 length equals 15 residues. The CDR3 loop reads CASSQGQGTRETQYF. The DNA for the CDR3 is TGTGCCAGCAGCCAAGGACAGGGCACTAGGGAGACCCAGTACTTC. The whole variable domain, filled in from reference TRBV7-2 and TRBJ2-5, reads GAGVSQSPSNKVTEKGKDVELRCDPISGHTALYWYRQSLGQGLEFLIYFQGNSAPDKSGLPSDRFSAERTGGSVSTLTIQRTQQEDSAVYLCASSQGQGTRETQYFGPGTRLLVL.

The V gene is TRBV9, the J gene TRBJ2-7; TRBD2 matches at 15 bases. This CDR3 spans 16 amino acids. V shed 4 bases and J 7 bases; nucleotides not matched to a gene: 9. The germline V gene has CDR1 SGDLS and CDR2 YYNGEE. CDR3 residues: CASSPRTSGRAGEQYF. In nucleotides, the CDR3 is TGTGCCAGCAGCCCGAGGACTAGCGGGAGGGCCGGAGAGCAGTACTTC.

The chain has TRBV27 and TRBJ2-7, with TRBD1 as a possible D gene (6 bases). With 5 bases removed from V and 1 base from J, the gap between germline ends came to 12 bases. CDR3 length: 14 residues. Germline V gene sequence: CDR1 MNHEY, CDR2 SMNVEV (reference sequence). In nucleotides, the CDR3 is TGTGCCAGCAGTCCACACGGACAGTCCTACGAGCAGTACTTC. Its protein product is CASSPHGQSYEQYF.

This clone was counted a single time. The chain carries TRBV7-3 and TRBJ2-2, with D perhaps matching TRBD2 (7 bases). Trimming left V 5 bases short and J 4 bases short, with 14 bases between. The CDR3 consists of 15 residues. Germline values: CDR1 SGHTA, CDR2 FQGTGA. The CDR3 is CASSPRGAGTGELFF. For the CDR3, the DNA is TGTGCCAGCAGCCCACGGGGGGCGGGCACCGGGGAGCTGTTTTTT.

V gene TRBV2 combines with J gene TRBJ1-5; TRBD1 is a possible D gene (6 bases). In germline, CDR1 is SNHLY, CDR2 FYNNEI. Trimming shortened V by 6 bases and J by 2 bases, and 14 bases separated the two germline ends. The CDR3 runs 15 residues. The CDR3 loop reads CASSLQGVGNQPQHF. Written as DNA, the CDR3 is TGTGCCAGCAGCTTACAGGGAGTCGGCAATCAGCCCCAGCATTTT.

This clone was found a few times. The chain uses TRBV19 and TRBJ1-1; possibly TRBD1 for D (5 bases). CDR1 is LNHDA and CDR2 is SQIVND in the germline V gene (reference sequence). The CDR3 runs 13 residues. Trimming shortened V by 7 bases and J by 6 bases, and 15 bases separated the two germline ends. Here the CDR3 reads CASINKGRSEAFF. The CDR3 nucleotides read TGTGCCAGTATTAATAAGGGGCGTTCTGAAGCTTTCTTT.

The rearrangement uses TRBV10-1 and TRBJ1-2; 7 bases map to TRBD1. J lost 4 bases, V lost 0 bases, and 14 bases had no gene match. The CDR3 covers 18 residues. Germline V gene sequence: CDR1 WNHNN, CDR2 SYGVQD (reference sequence). Here the CDR3 reads CASSESGPRQGEPYGYTF. Here the CDR3 DNA reads TGCGCCAGCAGTGAGTCTGGCCCCCGACAGGGTGAACCCTATGGCTACACCTTC.

This rearrangement joins TRBV14 to TRBJ1-4, with a tentative D call TRBD1 (6 bases). Germline V lookup: CDR1 SGHDN, CDR2 FVKESK. The CDR3 covers 14 residues. Trimming took off 1 base at V and 6 bases at J, with 9 bases between the two ends. The CDR3 DNA is TGTGCCAGCAGCCAAGGGGGGCGGGATGAAAAACTGTTTTTT. The encoded protein is CASSQGGRDEKLFF.

V and J are TRBV5-1 and TRBJ1-2, with D possibly TRBD1 on 5 matching bases. This CDR3 has 17 amino acids. Germline-derived CDR1 and CDR2 are SGHRS and YFSETQ. Trimming left V 4 bases short and J 0 bases short, with 19 bases between. CDR3 in DNA: TGCGCCAGCAGCCCTGGTGGCGGGGCTTCAGCTAACTATGGCTACACCTTC. This sequence encodes CASSPGGGASANYGYTF.

The rearrangement links TRBV5-4 to TRBJ2-1; 9 positions match TRBD2. The CDR3 covers 15 residues. Losses at the gene ends were 7 bases for V and 7 bases for J; bases not matched to a gene: 12. In germline, CDR1 is SGHNT, CDR2 YYREEE (reference sequence). The CDR3 is CASQRQTSGRNEQFF. The CDR3 DNA reads TGTGCCAGCCAACGACAGACTAGCGGTAGGAATGAGCAGTTCTTC. Combining the CDR3 with reference TRBV5-4 and TRBJ2-1 gives the whole variable domain ETGVTQSPTHLIKTRGQQVTLRCSSQSGHNTVSWYQQALGQGPQFIFQYYREEENGRGNFPPRFSGLQFPNYSSELNVNALELDDSALYLCASQRQTSGRNEQFFGPGTRLTVL.

The V and J genes are TRBV6-6 and TRBJ1-5, with D maybe TRBD1 (6 bases). CDR3 size: 16 residues. V was pared by 0 bases and J by 9 bases, with 18 bases between. CDR1 and CDR2 from the germline V gene are MNHNY and SVGAGI (reference sequence). The CDR3 here is CASSYSISGQITPQHF. CDR3 coding DNA: TGTGCCAGCAGTTACTCTATATCCGGACAGATAACGCCCCAGCATTTT.